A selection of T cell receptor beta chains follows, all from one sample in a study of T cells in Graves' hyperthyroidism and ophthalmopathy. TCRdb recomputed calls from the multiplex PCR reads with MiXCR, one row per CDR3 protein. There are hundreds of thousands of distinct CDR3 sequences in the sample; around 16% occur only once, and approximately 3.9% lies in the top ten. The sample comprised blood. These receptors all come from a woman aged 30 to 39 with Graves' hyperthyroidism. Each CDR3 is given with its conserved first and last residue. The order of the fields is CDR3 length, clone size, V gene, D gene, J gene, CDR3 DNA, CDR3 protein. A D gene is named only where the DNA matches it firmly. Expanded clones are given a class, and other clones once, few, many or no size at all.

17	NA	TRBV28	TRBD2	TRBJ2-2	TGTGCCAGCAGAGACTCGGGACTAGCGGGAAGCACCGGGGAGCTGTTTTTT	CASRDSGLAGSTGELFF
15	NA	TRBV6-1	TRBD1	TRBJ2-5	TGTGCCAGCAGGACCGGGGGGACAGGGGGAGAGACCCAGTACTTC	CASRTGGTGGETQYF
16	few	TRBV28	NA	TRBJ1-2	TGTGCCAGCAGTTTATATGGCAGGGAGGATATTCATGGCTACACCTTC	CASSLYGREDIHGYTF
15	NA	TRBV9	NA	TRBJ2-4	TGTGCCAGCAGCGAGACCACGGGCGCCAAAAACATTCAGTACTTC	CASSETTGAKNIQYF
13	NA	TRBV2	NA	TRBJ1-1	TGTGCCAGCGGGTGGGGAAAAAACACTGAAGCTTTCTTT	CASGWGKNTEAFF
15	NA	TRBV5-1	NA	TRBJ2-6	TGCGCCAGCCTTCAGGGGAACTCTGGGGCCAACGTCCTGACTTTC	CASLQGNSGANVLTF
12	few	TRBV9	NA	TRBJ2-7	TGTGCCAGCAGCGTAGAGGGGAACGAGCAGTACTTC	CASSVEGNEQYF
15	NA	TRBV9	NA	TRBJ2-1	TGTGCCAGCAGCGGGGGGGACGGGGTCTACAATGAGCAGTTCTTC	CASSGGDGVYNEQFF
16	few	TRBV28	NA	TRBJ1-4	TGTGCCAGCAGTTTGGGGCAGCTCACAACTAATGAAAAACTGTTTTTT	CASSLGQLTTNEKLFF
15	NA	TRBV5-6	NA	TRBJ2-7	TGTGCCAGCAGCTTGTCAGCGGACCGCTCCTACGAGCAGTACTTC	CASSLSADRSYEQYF
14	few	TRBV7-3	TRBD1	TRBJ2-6	TGTGCCACTTCAACAGGGGAAGGGGCCAACGTCCTGACTTTC	CATSTGEGANVLTF
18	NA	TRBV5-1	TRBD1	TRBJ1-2	TGCGCCAGCAGCTGGGACAGTGCCCTCCACTTAGCTAACTATGGCTACACCTTC	CASSWDSALHLANYGYTF
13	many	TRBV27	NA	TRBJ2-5	TGTGCCAGCAGTTCATCACCCCTGGAGACCCAGTACTTC	CASSSSPLETQYF
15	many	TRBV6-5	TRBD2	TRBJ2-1	TGTGCCAGCAGTTACGGAGTAGCGGGTGGTAATGGGCAGTTCTTC	CASSYGVAGGNGQFF
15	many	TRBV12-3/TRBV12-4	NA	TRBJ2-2	TGTGCCAGCAGTTATCAGGTTCCCAACACCGGGGAGCTGTTTTTT	CASSYQVPNTGELFF
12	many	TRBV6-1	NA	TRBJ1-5	TGTGCCAGCAGCACCCCTAATCAGCCCCAGCATTTT	CASSTPNQPQHF
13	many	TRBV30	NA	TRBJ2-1	TGTGCCTGGAGTGTATGGGGATGGGATGAGCAGTTCTTC	CAWSVWGWDEQFF
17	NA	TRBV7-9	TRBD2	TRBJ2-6	TGTGCCAGCAGCTTAAGCGGGAGGGCCGCTGGGGCCAACGTCCTGACTTTC	CASSLSGRAAGANVLTF
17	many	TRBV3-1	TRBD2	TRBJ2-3	TGTGCCAGCAGCCAAGATTTGGAGAGCGGGACTAGATATACGCAGTATTTT	CASSQDLESGTRYTQYF
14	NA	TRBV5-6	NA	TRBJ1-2	TGTGCCAGCAGCTTGGGGACGGATAACTATGGCTACACCTTC	CASSLGTDNYGYTF
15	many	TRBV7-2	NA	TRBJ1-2	TGTGCCAGCAGCTTATCTCCTGACAGCAACTATGGCTACACCTTC	CASSLSPDSNYGYTF
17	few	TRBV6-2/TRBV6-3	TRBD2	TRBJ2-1	TGTGCCAGCAGCCCGCTCCTCCTAGCGGGAAACTTCGATGAGCAGTTCTTC	CASSPLLLAGNFDEQFF
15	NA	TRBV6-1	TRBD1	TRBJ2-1	TGTGCCAGCAGTGAAGTCCTCAGGGGGTACAATGAGCAGTTCTTC	CASSEVLRGYNEQFF
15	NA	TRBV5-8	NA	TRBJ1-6	TGTGCCAGCAGCTGGACAGCCAACTATAATTCACCCCTCCACTTT	CASSWTANYNSPLHF
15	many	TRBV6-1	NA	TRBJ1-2	TGTGCCAGCAGTGAACTGGGCAGAGCGACCTATGGCTACACCTTC	CASSELGRATYGYTF
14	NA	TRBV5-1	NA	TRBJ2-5	TGCGCCAGCATGTCGGGTTCGGTCGGAGAGACCCAGTACTTC	CASMSGSVGETQYF
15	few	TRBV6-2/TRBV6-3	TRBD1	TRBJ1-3	TGTGCCAGCAGCCGGGACAGCAACTCTGGAAACACCATATATTTT	CASSRDSNSGNTIYF
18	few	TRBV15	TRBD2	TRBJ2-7	TGTGCCACCAGCACCCTTCCCGTGGCGGGAGGCAGGGATTACGAGCAGTACTTC	CATSTLPVAGGRDYEQYF
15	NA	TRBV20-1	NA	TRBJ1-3	TGCAGTGCTAGAGATATCAGTTTCTCTGGAAACACCATATATTTT	CSARDISFSGNTIYF
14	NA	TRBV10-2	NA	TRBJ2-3	TGCGCCAGCAGTGGGACTCCTAGCACAGATACGCAGTATTTT	CASSGTPSTDTQYF
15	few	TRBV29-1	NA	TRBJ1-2	TGCAGCGTTCTGGGAACCATGGGAGGTAGCGGTGGCTACACCTTC	CSVLGTMGGSGGYTF
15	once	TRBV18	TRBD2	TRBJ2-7	TGTGCCAGCTCACCTCTAGCGGGAGACGCCTGCGAGCAGTACTTC	CASSPLAGDACEQYF
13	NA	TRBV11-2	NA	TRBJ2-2	TGTGCCAGCAGCTTATACTCCAGCCGGGAGCTGTTTTTT	CASSLYSSRELFF
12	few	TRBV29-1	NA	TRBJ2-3	TGCAGCGTTCGGGAAGTCACAGATACGCAGTATTTT	CSVREVTDTQYF
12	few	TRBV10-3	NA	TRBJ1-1	TGTGCCATCAGCCCGATGAACACTGAAGCTTTCTTT	CAISPMNTEAFF
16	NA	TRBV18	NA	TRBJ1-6	TGTGCCAGCTCACCACCTACGGCGGGGGGCTGGTCACCCCTCCACTTT	CASSPPTAGGWSPLHF
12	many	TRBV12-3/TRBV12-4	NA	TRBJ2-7	TGTGCCAGCAGTATTGGCTCCTACGAGCAGTACTTC	CASSIGSYEQYF
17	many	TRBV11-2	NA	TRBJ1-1	TGTGCCAGCAGCCCCGATTCAAAGGGAATAATAAACACTGAAGCTTTCTTT	CASSPDSKGIINTEAFF
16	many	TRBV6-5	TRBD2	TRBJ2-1	TGTGCCAGCAGTTACGGGAGACTAGCCCAATACAATGAGCAGTTCTTC	CASSYGRLAQYNEQFF
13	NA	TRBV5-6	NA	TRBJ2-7	TGTGCCAGCAGCTTATGGCAGGACTACGAGCAGTACTTC	CASSLWQDYEQYF
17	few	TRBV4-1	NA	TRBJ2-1	TGCGCCAGCAGCCAAGATATGCCCGAGAGCTCCTACAATGAGCAGTTCTTC	CASSQDMPESSYNEQFF
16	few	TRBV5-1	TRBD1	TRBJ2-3	TGCGCCAGCAGCCCCCGACAGGGTTCAGGCACAGATACGCAGTATTTT	CASSPRQGSGTDTQYF
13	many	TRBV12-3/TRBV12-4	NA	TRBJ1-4	TGTGCCAGCAGTTTTAGGCAGAATGAAAAACTGTTTTTT	CASSFRQNEKLFF
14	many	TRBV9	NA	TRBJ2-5	TGTGCCAGCATGCACCTAATGGGCCAAGAGACCCAGTACTTC	CASMHLMGQETQYF
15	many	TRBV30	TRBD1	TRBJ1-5	TGTGCCTGGAGTGTTGGGACAGGGGTTGACCAGCCCCAGCATTTT	CAWSVGTGVDQPQHF
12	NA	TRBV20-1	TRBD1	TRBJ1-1	TGCAGGGGGGAGGGGGCGCAGACTGAAGCTTTCTTT	CRGEGAQTEAFF
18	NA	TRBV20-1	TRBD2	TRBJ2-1	TGCAGTGCTAGAGCGCGTCTAGCGGGAGCGTCCTCCTACAATGAGCAGTTCTTC	CSARARLAGASSYNEQFF
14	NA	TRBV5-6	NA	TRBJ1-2	TGTGCCAGCAGCTTGGCCGCCACGGGCTATGGCTACACCTTC	CASSLAATGYGYTF
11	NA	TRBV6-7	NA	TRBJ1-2	TGTGCCAGCAGTTGCAGGGTTGGCTACACCTTC	CASSCRVGYTF
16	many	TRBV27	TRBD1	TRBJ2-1	TGTGCCAGCAGTTTATCGGGGACAGGGGTGGAAAATGAGCAGTTCTTC	CASSLSGTGVENEQFF
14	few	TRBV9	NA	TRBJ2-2	TGTGCCAGCAGCGCGTCGTTTGGCACCGGGGAGCTGTTTTTT	CASSASFGTGELFF